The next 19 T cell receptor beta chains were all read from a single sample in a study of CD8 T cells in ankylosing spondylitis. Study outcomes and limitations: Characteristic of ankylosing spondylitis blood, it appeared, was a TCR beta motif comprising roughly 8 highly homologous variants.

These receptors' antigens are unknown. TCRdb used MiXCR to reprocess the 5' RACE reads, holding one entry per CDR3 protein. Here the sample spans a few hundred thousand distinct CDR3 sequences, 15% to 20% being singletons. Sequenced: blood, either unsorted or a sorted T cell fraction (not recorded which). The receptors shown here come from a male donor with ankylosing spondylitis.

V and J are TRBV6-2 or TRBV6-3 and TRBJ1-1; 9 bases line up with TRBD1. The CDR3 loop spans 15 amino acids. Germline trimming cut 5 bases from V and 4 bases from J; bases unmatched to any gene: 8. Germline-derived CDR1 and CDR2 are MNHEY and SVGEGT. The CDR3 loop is CASSTPGTGSTEAFF. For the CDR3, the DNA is TGTGCCAGCAGTACTCCCGGGACAGGGAGCACTGAAGCTTTCTTT.

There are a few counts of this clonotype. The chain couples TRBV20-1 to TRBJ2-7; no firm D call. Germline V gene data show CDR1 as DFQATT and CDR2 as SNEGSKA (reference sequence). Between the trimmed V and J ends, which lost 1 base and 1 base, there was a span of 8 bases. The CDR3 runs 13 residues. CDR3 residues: CSARAAASYEQYF. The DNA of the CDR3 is TGCAGTGCTAGAGCGGCGGCGTCCTACGAGCAGTACTTC.

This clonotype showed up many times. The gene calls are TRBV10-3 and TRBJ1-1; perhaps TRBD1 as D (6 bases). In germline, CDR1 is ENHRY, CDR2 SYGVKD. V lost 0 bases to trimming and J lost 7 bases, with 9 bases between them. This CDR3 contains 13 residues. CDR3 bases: TGTGCCATCAGTGAGTCGCCGACAGGTGAAGCTTTCTTT. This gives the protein CAISESPTGEAFF.

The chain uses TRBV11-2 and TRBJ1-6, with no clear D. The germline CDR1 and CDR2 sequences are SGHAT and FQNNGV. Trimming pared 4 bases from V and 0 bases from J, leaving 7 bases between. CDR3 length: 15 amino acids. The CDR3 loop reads CASSSHSSYNSPLHF. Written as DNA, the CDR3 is TGTGCCAGCAGCTCCCACAGCTCCTATAATTCACCCCTCCACTTT.

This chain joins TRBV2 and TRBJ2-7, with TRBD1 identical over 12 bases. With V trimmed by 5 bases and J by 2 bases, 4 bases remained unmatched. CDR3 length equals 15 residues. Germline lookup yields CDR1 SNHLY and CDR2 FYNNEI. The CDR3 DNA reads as TGTGCCAGCAGTAACCGGGACAGGGGGCCCTACGAGCAGTACTTC. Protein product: CASSNRDRGPYEQYF. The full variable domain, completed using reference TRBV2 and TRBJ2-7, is EPEVTQTPSHQVTQMGQEVILRCVPISNHLYFYWYRQILGQKVEFLVSFYNNEISEKSEIFDDQFSVERPDGSNFTLKIRSTKLEDSAMYFCASSNRDRGPYEQYFGPGTRLTVT.

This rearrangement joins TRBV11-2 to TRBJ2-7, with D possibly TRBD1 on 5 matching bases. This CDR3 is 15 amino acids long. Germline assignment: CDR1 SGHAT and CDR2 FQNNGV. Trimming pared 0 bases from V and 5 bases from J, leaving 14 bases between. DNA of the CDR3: TGTGCCAGCAGCTTAGAGGCAGGGAATCTGGACGAGCAGTACTTC. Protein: CASSLEAGNLDEQYF.

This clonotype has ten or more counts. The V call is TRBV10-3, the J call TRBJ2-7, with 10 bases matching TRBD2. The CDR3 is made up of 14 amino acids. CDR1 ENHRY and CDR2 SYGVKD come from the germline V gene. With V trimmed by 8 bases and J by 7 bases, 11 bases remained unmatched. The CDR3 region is CAIALAGESGEQYF. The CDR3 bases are TGTGCCATCGCTCTAGCGGGAGAGTCGGGTGAGCAGTACTTC.

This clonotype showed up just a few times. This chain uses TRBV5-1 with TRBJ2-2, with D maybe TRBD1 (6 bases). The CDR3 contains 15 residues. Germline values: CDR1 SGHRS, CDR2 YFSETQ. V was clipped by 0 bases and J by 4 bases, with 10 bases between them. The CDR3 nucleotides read TGCGCCAGCAGCTTGGCAGGGGATAGCACCGGGGAGCTGTTTTTT. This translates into CASSLAGDSTGELFF.

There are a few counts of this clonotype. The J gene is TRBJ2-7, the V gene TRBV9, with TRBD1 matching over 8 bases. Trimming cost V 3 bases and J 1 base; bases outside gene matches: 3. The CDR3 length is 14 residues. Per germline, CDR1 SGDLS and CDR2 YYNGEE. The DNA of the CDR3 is TGTGCCAGCAGCGCGACAGGGGCATCCTACGAGCAGTACTTC. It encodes CASSATGASYEQYF.

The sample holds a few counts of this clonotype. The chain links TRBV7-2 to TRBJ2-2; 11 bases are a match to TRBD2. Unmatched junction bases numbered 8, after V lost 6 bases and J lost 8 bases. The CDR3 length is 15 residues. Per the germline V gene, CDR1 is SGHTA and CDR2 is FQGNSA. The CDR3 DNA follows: TGTGCCAGCAGGGCCTCTAGCGGGGGGCAGGGGGAGCTGTTTTTT. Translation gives CASRASSGGQGELFF.

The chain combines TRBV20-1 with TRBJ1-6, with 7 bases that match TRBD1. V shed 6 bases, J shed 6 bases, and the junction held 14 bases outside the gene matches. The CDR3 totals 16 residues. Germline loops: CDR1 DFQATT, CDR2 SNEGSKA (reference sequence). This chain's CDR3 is CSALPSRGGINSPLHF. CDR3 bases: TGCAGTGCGCTACCCTCCAGGGGGGGTATTAATTCACCCCTCCACTTT.

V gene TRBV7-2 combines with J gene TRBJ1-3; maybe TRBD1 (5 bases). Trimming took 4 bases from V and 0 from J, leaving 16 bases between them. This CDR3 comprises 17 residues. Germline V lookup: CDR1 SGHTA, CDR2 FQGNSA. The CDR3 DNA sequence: TGTGCCAGCAGCTCCAATCGACAGTTCTTCTCTGGAAACACCATATATTTT. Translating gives CASSSNRQFFSGNTIYF.

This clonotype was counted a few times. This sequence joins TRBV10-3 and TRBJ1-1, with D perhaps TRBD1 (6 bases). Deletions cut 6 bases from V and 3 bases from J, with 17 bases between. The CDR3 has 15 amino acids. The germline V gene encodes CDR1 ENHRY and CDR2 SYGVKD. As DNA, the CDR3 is TGTGCCATCAGGCTAGGGACAATGAGCGACACTGAAGCTTTCTTT. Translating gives CAIRLGTMSDTEAFF.

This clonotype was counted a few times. The CDR3, as DNA: TGTGCCACCAGCAGAGAGGGTCCCTATAGCAATCAGCCCCAGCATTTT. It translates to CATSREGPYSNQPQHF. The V call is TRBV15, the J call TRBJ1-5, with D unresolved. Per the germline V gene, CDR1 is LNHNV and CDR2 is YYDKDF (reference sequence). The V end was cut by 0 bases, the J end by 0 bases, with 9 bases between. This CDR3 region has 16 residues.

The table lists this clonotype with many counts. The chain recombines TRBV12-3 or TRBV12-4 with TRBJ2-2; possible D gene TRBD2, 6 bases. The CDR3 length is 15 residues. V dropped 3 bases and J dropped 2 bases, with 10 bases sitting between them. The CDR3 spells CASSFSGLNTGELFF. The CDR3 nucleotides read TGTGCCAGCAGTTTTTCGGGACTTAACACCGGGGAGCTGTTTTTT.

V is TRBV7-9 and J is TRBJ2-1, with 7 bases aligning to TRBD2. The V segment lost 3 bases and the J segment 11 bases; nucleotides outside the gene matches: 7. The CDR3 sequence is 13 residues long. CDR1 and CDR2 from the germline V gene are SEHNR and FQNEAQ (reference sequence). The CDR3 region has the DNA TGTGCCAGCAGCTTGTCGGAGCGGGGCAAGCAGTTCTTC. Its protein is CASSLSERGKQFF.

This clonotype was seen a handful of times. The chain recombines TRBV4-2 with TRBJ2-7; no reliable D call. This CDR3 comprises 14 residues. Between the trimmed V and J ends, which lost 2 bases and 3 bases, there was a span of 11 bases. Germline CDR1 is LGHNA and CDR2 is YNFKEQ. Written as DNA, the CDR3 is TGTGCCAGCAGCCAACTATCAGGAAACTACGAGCAGTACTTC. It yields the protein CASSQLSGNYEQYF.

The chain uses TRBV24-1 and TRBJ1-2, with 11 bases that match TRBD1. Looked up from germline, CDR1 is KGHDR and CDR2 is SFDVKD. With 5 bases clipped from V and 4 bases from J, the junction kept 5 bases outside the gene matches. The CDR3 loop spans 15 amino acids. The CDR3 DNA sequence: TGTGCCACCAGTGTCGGACAGGGGGCTGTCTATGGCTACACCTTC. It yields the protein CATSVGQGAVYGYTF.

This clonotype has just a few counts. The DNA for the CDR3 is TGTGCCAGCAGCCAAGATCTGGGACACCTAAGGGGCTACACCTTC. This translates into CASSQDLGHLRGYTF. The chain couples TRBV3-1 to TRBJ1-2, with D perhaps matching TRBD1 (6 bases). The germline gives CDR1 LGHDT, CDR2 YNNKEL (reference sequence). The CDR3 covers 15 residues. The V end lost 0 bases, the J end lost 8 bases, and 16 bases lay between the germline ends.